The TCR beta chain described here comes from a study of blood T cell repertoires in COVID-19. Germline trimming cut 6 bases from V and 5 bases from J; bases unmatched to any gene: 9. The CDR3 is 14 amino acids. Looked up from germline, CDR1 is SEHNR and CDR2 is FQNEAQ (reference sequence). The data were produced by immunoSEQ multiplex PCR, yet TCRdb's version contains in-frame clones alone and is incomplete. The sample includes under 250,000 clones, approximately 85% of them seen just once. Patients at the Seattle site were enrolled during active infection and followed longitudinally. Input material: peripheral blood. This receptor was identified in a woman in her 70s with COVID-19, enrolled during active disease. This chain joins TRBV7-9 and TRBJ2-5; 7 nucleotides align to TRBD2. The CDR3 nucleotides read TGTGCCAGCAGTTCCGCGGGGGTCGGGGAGACCCAGTACTTC. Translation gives CASSSAGVGETQYF.